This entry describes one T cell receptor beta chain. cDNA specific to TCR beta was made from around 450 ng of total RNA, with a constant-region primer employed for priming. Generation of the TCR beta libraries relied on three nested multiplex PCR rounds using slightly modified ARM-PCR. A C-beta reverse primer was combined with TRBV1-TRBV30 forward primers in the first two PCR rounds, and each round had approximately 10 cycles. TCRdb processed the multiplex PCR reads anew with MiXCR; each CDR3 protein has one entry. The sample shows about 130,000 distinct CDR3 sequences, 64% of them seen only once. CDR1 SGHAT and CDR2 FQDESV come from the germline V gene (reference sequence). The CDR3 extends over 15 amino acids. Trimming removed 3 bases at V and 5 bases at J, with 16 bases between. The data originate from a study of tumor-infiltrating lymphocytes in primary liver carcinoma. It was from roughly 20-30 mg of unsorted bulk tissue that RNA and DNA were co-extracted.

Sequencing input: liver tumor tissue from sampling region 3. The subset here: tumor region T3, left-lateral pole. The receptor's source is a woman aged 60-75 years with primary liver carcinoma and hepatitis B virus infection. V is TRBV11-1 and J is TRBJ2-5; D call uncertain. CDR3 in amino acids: CASSLGVQIRETQYF. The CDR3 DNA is TGTGCCAGCAGCTTGGGTGTACAGATTAGGGAGACCCAGTACTTC.